This paragraph reports one TCR beta chain. What it binds is unknown. V lost 6 bases, J lost 8 bases, and 13 bases lay in between. The CDR3 totals 12 residues. The germline V gene encodes CDR1 MNHNY and CDR2 SVGAGI (reference sequence). This specimen belongs to a study of OX40 agonist ivuxolimab in advanced cancers. Turning to the study itself: Across the patients, intravenous ivuxolimab was delivered every 2 weeks at 0.01 to 10 mg/kg. Three patients had partial responses: one hepatocellular carcinoma, two cutaneous melanoma.

The repertoire was sequenced with immunoSEQ multiplex PCR; TCRdb's copy has only in-frame clones and lacks some. Here the sample spans roughly 34,000 clones, 70% to 80% being singletons. Study results and limitations: Among the lowest peripheral clonal expansion occurred in 0.1-3.0 mg/kg partial responders.

The chain combines TRBV6-6 with TRBJ1-2; D gene unclear. The specimen comprised CD4+ or CD8+ T cells sorted from blood, sampled in a trial of the OX40 agonist ivuxolimab. The clonotype was recovered from an adult with an advanced solid tumor such as melanoma, head and neck, liver or kidney cancer. CDR3 DNA sequence: TGTGCCAGCAGCACCAGAAGCGACGGCTACACCTTC. Its protein product is CASSTRSDGYTF.